This T cell receptor beta chain was sequenced for a study of PD-L1 blockade in urothelial cancer. Study-wide context: Atezolizumab was started by patients around 2014 at 1,200 mg intravenously every 3 weeks. Regarding the study as a whole: More expansion of tumor-associated blood clones, seen at 3 weeks, marked durable-benefit patients. Sub-median blood TCR clonality before treatment predicted longer survival.

Time point reported: pretreatment peripheral blood. V lost 4 bases, J lost 1 base, and 6 bases stayed unmatched. CDR1 SGHDN and CDR2 FVKESK come from the germline V gene. The CDR3 covers 15 residues. What went into each PCR as a spike was synthetic TCR analog templates. Produced via immunoSEQ multiplex PCR; TCRdb's table is partial and in-frame only. Of 60,000 to 70,000 clones listed, approximately 80% are singletons. Details on this clone: What it binds is not known.

This chain connects TRBV14 to TRBJ2-7, with 8 positions matching TRBD1. Sequences were derived from PBMCs, sampled around atezolizumab (anti-PD-L1) treatment. The clonotype was recovered from a man between 65 and 80 years old with urothelial cancer. The chain's CDR3 is CASSPQDRVSYEQYF. The CDR3 nucleotides are TGTGCCAGCAGCCCCCAGGACAGGGTATCCTACGAGCAGTACTTC.